This record covers a single T cell receptor beta chain. The CDR3 has 14 amino acids. The ends lost 4 bases at V and 3 bases at J; junction bases unmatched: 4. Germline V CDR1 and CDR2: SGHTA, FQGNSA. The data belong to a study of blood T cell repertoires in COVID-19. Assay: immunoSEQ multiplex PCR; the TCRdb copy retains only in-frame clones and omits some. This repertoire shows approximately 68,000 clones, roughly nine tenths found once; its top ten account for less than 5.5%. This chain uses TRBV7-2 with TRBJ2-7; TRBD1 matches 9 bases. The source material was peripheral blood. The receptor's source is a man in his fifties with active COVID-19. For the CDR3, the DNA is TGTGCCAGCAGCTCGGGGACAGGGCTCTACGAGCAGTACTTC. Translated: CASSSGTGLYEQYF.